These T cell receptor beta chains were read from a single sample in a study of T cell responses to AZD1222 COVID-19 vaccine. Generated by immunoSEQ multiplex PCR, the TCRdb table keeps only in-frame clones and is missing some. The sample consists of roughly 66,000 clones, roughly 89% of them appearing once. The material was peripheral blood, obtained on day 0 of AZD1222 vaccination. The source of these receptors is an adult in good health. Both conserved end residues are part of each CDR3. D genes are given only for firm matches. Size is omitted from some rows. Given values are once, few, many or a class for expanded clones.

CDR3nt: TGTGCCAGCAGCTTAGCGGCCCCCGGACAGGGTCTTTACGAGCAGTACTTC; CDR3aa: CASSLAAPGQGLYEQYF; abundance: .; v_gene: TRBV7-2; j_gene: TRBJ2-7; d_gene: TRBD1
CDR3nt: TGTGCCAGCAGCAAAGGTGGGCTTGAGGCCCAGCATTTT; CDR3aa: CASSKGGLEAQHF; abundance: .; v_gene: TRBV21-1; j_gene: TRBJ1-5; d_gene: .
CDR3nt: TGTGCCAGTAGTATCTCCAGCGGGTTGGCAGATACGCAGTATTTT; CDR3aa: CASSISSGLADTQYF; abundance: .; v_gene: TRBV19; j_gene: TRBJ2-3; d_gene: .
CDR3nt: TGTGCCAGCAGCTTTGAAGCGTTCCGTGAGCAGTTCTTC; CDR3aa: CASSFEAFREQFF; abundance: .; v_gene: TRBV7-9; j_gene: TRBJ2-1; d_gene: .
CDR3nt: TGCGCCAGCAGCTTGCGGACTAGCGGGGGGCCGAGGGACTACGAGCAGTACTTC; CDR3aa: CASSLRTSGGPRDYEQYF; abundance: .; v_gene: TRBV5-1; j_gene: TRBJ2-7; d_gene: TRBD2
CDR3nt: TGTGCCAGTAGGCCGGACGGGTTCTGGGTCAATCAGCCCCAGCATTTT; CDR3aa: CASRPDGFWVNQPQHF; abundance: .; v_gene: TRBV19; j_gene: TRBJ1-5; d_gene: .
CDR3nt: TGTGCCAGCAGCTTGAACATTGGGGGCAATCAGCCCCAGCATTTT; CDR3aa: CASSLNIGGNQPQHF; abundance: .; v_gene: TRBV5-6; j_gene: TRBJ1-5; d_gene: .
CDR3nt: TGTGCCAGCAGCAGAGATCCCGGGACAGTTAATTCACCCCTCCACTTT; CDR3aa: CASSRDPGTVNSPLHF; abundance: .; v_gene: TRBV27; j_gene: TRBJ1-6; d_gene: TRBD1
CDR3nt: TGCAGCGCCCTGGGGCCAGATGGAAACACCATATATTTT; CDR3aa: CSALGPDGNTIYF; abundance: .; v_gene: TRBV29-1; j_gene: TRBJ1-3; d_gene: .
CDR3nt: TGTGCCAGCAGTTTCAGGGCGGGCACCGGGGAGCTGTTTTTT; CDR3aa: CASSFRAGTGELFF; abundance: .; v_gene: TRBV27; j_gene: TRBJ2-2; d_gene: .
CDR3nt: TGTGCCACCCCGACAGAGACGAACACCGGGGAGCTGTTTTTT; CDR3aa: CATPTETNTGELFF; abundance: .; v_gene: TRBV19; j_gene: TRBJ2-2; d_gene: .
CDR3nt: TGTGCCAGCACCCCGACAGGTCGTGATCAGCCCCAGCATTTT; CDR3aa: CASTPTGRDQPQHF; abundance: .; v_gene: TRBV25-1; j_gene: TRBJ1-5; d_gene: .
CDR3nt: TGTGCCAGCAGTTGGAGGCAGACCGAAAAACTGTTTTTT; CDR3aa: CASSWRQTEKLFF; abundance: few; v_gene: TRBV12-3/TRBV12-4; j_gene: TRBJ1-4; d_gene: .
CDR3nt: TGTGCCAGCAGTTTACGTCGGGCTAGCGGGGGAGTTTATGACGGGGAGCTGTTTTTT; CDR3aa: CASSLRRASGGVYDGELFF; abundance: once; v_gene: TRBV27; j_gene: TRBJ2-2; d_gene: TRBD2
CDR3nt: TGCGCCAGCAGCGAGGGACTAGCGGGGGCCTCAGATACGCAGTATTTT; CDR3aa: CASSEGLAGASDTQYF; abundance: .; v_gene: TRBV4-1; j_gene: TRBJ2-3; d_gene: TRBD2
CDR3nt: TGTGCCATCAGTGTCGGGGGACAGTTTTATGGCTACACCTTC; CDR3aa: CAISVGGQFYGYTF; abundance: .; v_gene: TRBV10-3; j_gene: TRBJ1-2; d_gene: TRBD1
CDR3nt: TGTGCCAGCAGCCAAGAAGGACAGTCACCCCTCCACTTT; CDR3aa: CASSQEGQSPLHF; abundance: .; v_gene: TRBV3-1/TRBV3-2; j_gene: TRBJ1-6; d_gene: .
CDR3nt: TGCGCCAGCAGCGGGGACAGGGACAAGCAGTACTTC; CDR3aa: CASSGDRDKQYF; abundance: .; v_gene: TRBV10-1; j_gene: TRBJ2-7; d_gene: TRBD1
CDR3nt: TGTGCCAGCTCACCCTTTGGCGGGGGTGATGCCTACGAGCAGTACTTC; CDR3aa: CASSPFGGGDAYEQYF; abundance: .; v_gene: TRBV18; j_gene: TRBJ2-7; d_gene: TRBD2
CDR3nt: TGCGCCAGCAGCCAGGACATCAACACCGCAGATACGCAGTATTTT; CDR3aa: CASSQDINTADTQYF; abundance: .; v_gene: TRBV4-1; j_gene: TRBJ2-3; d_gene: .
CDR3nt: TGTGCCAGCAGCACCCAACGGAGGCTTGGAGAGACCCAGTACTTC; CDR3aa: CASSTQRRLGETQYF; abundance: .; v_gene: TRBV7-9; j_gene: TRBJ2-5; d_gene: .
CDR3nt: TGTGCCAGCAGCTACAACGCAGGGGCAGCTGAGCAGTTCTTC; CDR3aa: CASSYNAGAAEQFF; abundance: .; v_gene: TRBV7-8; j_gene: TRBJ2-1; d_gene: .
CDR3nt: TGTGCCAGCAGCCCCCTGTCGACAGGGGATGAGGCAACTAATGAAAAACTGTTTTTT; CDR3aa: CASSPLSTGDEATNEKLFF; abundance: .; v_gene: TRBV12-1; j_gene: TRBJ1-4; d_gene: .
CDR3nt: TGTGCCAGCAGCGGCGGACAGGAGAACACTGAAGCTTTCTTT; CDR3aa: CASSGGQENTEAFF; abundance: .; v_gene: TRBV9; j_gene: TRBJ1-1; d_gene: TRBD1
CDR3nt: TGCGCCAGCAGCTTGGCTGTAGGGGGCGCCAGGTTGGGTGAGCAGTTCTTC; CDR3aa: CASSLAVGGARLGEQFF; abundance: .; v_gene: TRBV5-1; j_gene: TRBJ2-1; d_gene: TRBD1
CDR3nt: TGCAGCGTTGAGGAGACCAACAATCAGCCCCAGCATTTT; CDR3aa: CSVEETNNQPQHF; abundance: .; v_gene: TRBV29-1; j_gene: TRBJ1-5; d_gene: .
CDR3nt: TGTGCCAGCAGCTCGAGGGGGGTTAGGGAAGCTTTCTTT; CDR3aa: CASSSRGVREAFF; abundance: .; v_gene: TRBV7-6; j_gene: TRBJ1-1; d_gene: .
CDR3nt: TGCGCCAGCAGCCAAGAGGGACAGGGAGGACACGAGCAGTACTTC; CDR3aa: CASSQEGQGGHEQYF; abundance: .; v_gene: TRBV4-3; j_gene: TRBJ2-7; d_gene: TRBD1
CDR3nt: TGTGCCAGCAGACCAACAGGGGATTCACCCCTCCACTTT; CDR3aa: CASRPTGDSPLHF; abundance: .; v_gene: TRBV6-4; j_gene: TRBJ1-6; d_gene: TRBD1
CDR3nt: TGTGCCACCAGCTCTAGCGGGGGGGCGGCTGAGCAGTTCTTC; CDR3aa: CATSSSGGAAEQFF; abundance: .; v_gene: TRBV24-1; j_gene: TRBJ2-1; d_gene: TRBD2